The clone carrying this T cell receptor beta chain showed up many times. Researchers amplified the TCR beta CDR3 regions from RNA transcripts. The HTBI primer set drove a first-round RT-PCR of the TCR CDR3. In TCRdb, the multiplex PCR reads were re-called with MiXCR into one record per CDR3 protein. The sample comprises a few hundred thousand distinct CDR3 sequences, approximately 14% of which are singletons, and less than 9.5% rests with the top ten. Trimming removed 5 bases from V and 5 bases from J, with 12 bases in between. Germline V gene sequence: CDR1 SGHAT, CDR2 FQNNGV. This CDR3 is built from 13 residues. This entry belongs to a study of T cells in Graves' hyperthyroidism and ophthalmopathy.

The clonotype originates from a woman in her twenties or thirties with Graves' hyperthyroidism. This rearrangement joins TRBV11-2 to TRBJ2-5; possible D gene TRBD2, 5 bases. Specimen: blood. The CDR3 loop is CASSRTLGETQYF. The CDR3 coding sequence is TGTGCCAGCAGCCGAACACTAGGGGAGACCCAGTACTTC.